This TCR beta chain is drawn from a study of T cell repertoires in cytomegalovirus infection. Study as a whole: Both CMV infection and a matching HLA type were indicated by public TCR beta signatures.

V dropped 5 bases and J dropped 4 bases, with 13 bases sitting between them. From germline, CDR1 is DFQATT and CDR2 SNEGSKA (reference sequence). The CDR3 runs 13 residues. This clonotype was found a few times. A single record per CDR3 protein comes from TCRdb applying MiXCR to the reads. This table has around 550,000 distinct CDR3 sequences, 26% appearing once. This sequence originates from a human donor in good health (CMV status not recorded). Some clones in this sample may be carry-over from other donors' samples. Sequencing was done on a sample of PBMCs. The chain is built from TRBV20-1 and TRBJ2-3; perhaps TRBD2 as D (6 bases). The CDR3: CSAPGGRADTQYF. CDR3 DNA sequence: TGCAGTGCTCCCGGAGGGCGGGCAGATACGCAGTATTTT.